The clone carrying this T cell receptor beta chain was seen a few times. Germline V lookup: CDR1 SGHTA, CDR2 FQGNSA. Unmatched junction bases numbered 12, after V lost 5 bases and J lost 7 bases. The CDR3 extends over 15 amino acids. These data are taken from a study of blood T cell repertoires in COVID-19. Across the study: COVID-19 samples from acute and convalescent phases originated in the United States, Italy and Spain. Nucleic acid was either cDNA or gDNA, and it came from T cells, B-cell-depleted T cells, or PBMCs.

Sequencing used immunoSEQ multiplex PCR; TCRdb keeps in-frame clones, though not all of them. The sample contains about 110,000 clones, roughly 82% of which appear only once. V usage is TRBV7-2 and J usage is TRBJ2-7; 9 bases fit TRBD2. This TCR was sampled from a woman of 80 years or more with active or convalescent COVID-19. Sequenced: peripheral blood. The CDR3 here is CASSASRGRAGEQYF. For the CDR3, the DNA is TGTGCCAGCAGCGCCTCCCGCGGGAGGGCCGGTGAGCAGTACTTC.